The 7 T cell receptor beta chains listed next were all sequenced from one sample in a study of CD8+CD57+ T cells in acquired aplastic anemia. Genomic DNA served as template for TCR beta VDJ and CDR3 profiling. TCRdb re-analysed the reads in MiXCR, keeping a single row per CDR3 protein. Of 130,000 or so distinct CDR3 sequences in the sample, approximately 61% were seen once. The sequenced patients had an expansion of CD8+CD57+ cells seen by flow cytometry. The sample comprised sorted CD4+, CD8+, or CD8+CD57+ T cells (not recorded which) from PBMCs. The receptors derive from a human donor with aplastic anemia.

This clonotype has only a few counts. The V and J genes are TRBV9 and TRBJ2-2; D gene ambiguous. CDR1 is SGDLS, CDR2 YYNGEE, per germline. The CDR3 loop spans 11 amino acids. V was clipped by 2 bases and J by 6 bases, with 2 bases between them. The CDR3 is CASSVSGELFF. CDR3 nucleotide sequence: TGTGCCAGCAGCGTGTCCGGGGAGCTGTTTTTT.

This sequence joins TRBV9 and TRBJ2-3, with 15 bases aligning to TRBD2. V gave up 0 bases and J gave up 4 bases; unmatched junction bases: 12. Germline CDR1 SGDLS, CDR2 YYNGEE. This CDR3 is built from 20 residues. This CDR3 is CASSVVGTSGRPGRADTQYF. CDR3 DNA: TGTGCCAGCAGCGTAGTTGGGACTAGCGGGAGGCCCGGGCGCGCAGATACGCAGTATTTT.

CDR3 bases: TGTGCCAGCAGTGTAGGGAATAATTCACCCCTCCACTTT. As protein: CASSVGNNSPLHF. The chain couples TRBV25-1 to TRBJ1-6; D not resolved. From germline, CDR1 is MGHDK and CDR2 SYGVNS. With 4 bases removed from V and 5 bases from J, the gap between germline ends came to 6 bases. The CDR3 is 13 amino acids.

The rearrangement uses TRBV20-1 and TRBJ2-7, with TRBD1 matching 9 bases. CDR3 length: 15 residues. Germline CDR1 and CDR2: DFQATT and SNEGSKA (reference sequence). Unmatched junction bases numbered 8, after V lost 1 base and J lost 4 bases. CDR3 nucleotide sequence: TGCAGTGCTAGAGCTTCGGACAGGGGTTTTTACGAGCAGTACTTC. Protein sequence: CSARASDRGFYEQYF.

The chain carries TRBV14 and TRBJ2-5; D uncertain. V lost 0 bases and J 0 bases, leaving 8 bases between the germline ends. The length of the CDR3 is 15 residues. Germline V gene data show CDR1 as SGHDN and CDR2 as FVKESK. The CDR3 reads CASSQDRSYQETQYF. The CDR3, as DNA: TGTGCCAGCAGCCAAGATCGGTCATACCAAGAGACCCAGTACTTC.

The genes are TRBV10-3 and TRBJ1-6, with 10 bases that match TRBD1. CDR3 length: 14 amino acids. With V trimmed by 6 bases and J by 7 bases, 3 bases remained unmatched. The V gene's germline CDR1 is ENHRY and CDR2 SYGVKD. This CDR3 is CAISPGQGNSPLHF. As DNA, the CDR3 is TGTGCCATCAGCCCGGGACAGGGGAATTCACCCCTCCACTTT.

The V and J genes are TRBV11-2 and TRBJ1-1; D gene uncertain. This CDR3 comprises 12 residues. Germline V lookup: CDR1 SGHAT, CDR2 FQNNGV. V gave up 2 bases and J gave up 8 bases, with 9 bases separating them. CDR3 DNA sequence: TGTGCCAGCAGCTTACGGAGGGCCGAAGCTTTCTTT. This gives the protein CASSLRRAEAFF.